This entry lists 24 T cell receptor beta chains sequenced from one sample in a study of tumor-infiltrating lymphocytes in localized non-small cell lung cancer. Generated by immunoSEQ multiplex PCR, the TCRdb table keeps only in-frame clones and is missing some. The data hold around 25,000 clones, with under 75% observed a single time. The sequencing sample was made of lung tumor tissue. The origin of the receptors is a human donor with non-small cell lung cancer.

This sequence joins TRBV2 and TRBJ2-7; 7 positions agree with TRBD1. The CDR3 runs 15 residues. V shed 5 bases, J shed 2 bases, and the junction held 9 bases outside the gene matches. Germline assignment: CDR1 SNHLY and CDR2 FYNNEI. The CDR3 sequence: CASSPSPGTAYEQYF. In nucleotides, the CDR3 is TGTGCCAGCAGTCCCTCGCCCGGGACAGCCTACGAGCAGTACTTC.

Only one count was recorded for this clone. The CDR3 nucleotides read TGTGCCAGCAGCTTCGAAGTGTACGAGCAGTACTTC. It encodes CASSFEVYEQYF. J is TRBJ2-7 and V is TRBV7-9; the D is unclear. V was trimmed by 3 bases and J by 4 bases, leaving 7 bases between them. The CDR3 totals 12 residues. Germline assignment: CDR1 SEHNR and CDR2 FQNEAQ (reference sequence).

The chain combines TRBV4-2 with TRBJ2-1; 9 bases are shared with TRBD2. The CDR3 runs 16 residues. The J segment lost 6 bases and the V segment lost 0 bases, leaving 6 bases of the junction unmatched. The germline CDR1 and CDR2 sequences are LGHNA and YNFKEQ. The CDR3 region is CASSQDSGLASNEQFF. The CDR3 DNA sequence: TGTGCCAGCAGCCAAGATTCGGGACTAGCCTCCAATGAGCAGTTCTTC.

The chain joins TRBV2 to TRBJ2-1; D unresolved. The CDR3 is made up of 14 amino acids. CDR1 is SNHLY and CDR2 is FYNNEI in the germline V gene. Trimming took 1 base from V and 0 from J, leaving 4 bases between them. The CDR3 here is CASSEDRSYNEQFF. The CDR3 coding sequence is TGTGCCAGCAGTGAAGACCGCTCCTACAATGAGCAGTTCTTC.

This clone has more than one count but fewer than ten. The J gene is TRBJ1-1, the V gene TRBV7-9; D is unclear. The CDR3 is 12 amino acids. Germline CDR1 SEHNR, CDR2 FQNEAQ (reference sequence). V was cut by 5 bases and J by 7 bases, with 11 bases left in between. CDR3 coding DNA: TGTGCCAGCAGCCCTGCGCGGGTTGAAGCTTTCTTT. It encodes CASSPARVEAFF.

The table lists this clone with a few counts. The chain is built from TRBV5-1 and TRBJ2-3, with D perhaps TRBD1 or TRBD2 (6 bases each). Germline lookup yields CDR1 SGHRS and CDR2 YFSETQ. With 4 bases removed from V and 0 bases from J, the gap between germline ends came to 12 bases. The CDR3 runs to 15 residues. CDR3 amino acids: CASSGTGRSTDTQYF. CDR3 DNA sequence: TGCGCCAGCAGCGGAACAGGGAGGAGCACAGATACGCAGTATTTT.

This chain joins TRBV10-2 and TRBJ2-5; perhaps TRBD2 as D (6 bases). CDR1 is WSHSY and CDR2 is SAAADI in the germline V gene. CDR3 size: 15 residues. The V and J ends lost 2 bases and 4 bases respectively, with 14 bases between them. The CDR3 DNA is TGCGCCAGCAGTGAGCGGAGGGCCCGCGGAGAGACCCAGTACTTC. This translates into CASSERRARGETQYF.

J is TRBJ2-7 and V is TRBV2; D might be TRBD2 (7 bases). The CDR3 extends over 12 amino acids. Germline V gives CDR1 SNHLY, CDR2 FYNNEI. The CDR3 coding sequence is TGTGGAGGGGGGGCAGGGAGGGACGAGCAGTACTTC. Its translation is CGGGAGRDEQYF. The variable domain in full, with the rest retrieved from reference TRBV2 and TRBJ2-7, is EPEVTQTPSHQVTQMGQEVILRCVPISNHLYFYWYRQILGQKVEFLVSFYNNEISEKSEIFDDQFSVERPDGSNFTLKIRSTKLEDSAMYFCGGGAGRDEQYFGPGTRLTVT.

This chain connects TRBV11-3 to TRBJ1-1, with 9 bases matching TRBD1. V lost 4 bases to trimming and J lost 4 bases; unmatched junction nucleotides: 1. Per germline, CDR1 SGHNT and CDR2 YENEEA. This CDR3 has 13 residues. The CDR3: CASSWTGATEAFF. For the CDR3, the DNA is TGTGCCAGCAGCTGGACAGGGGCCACTGAAGCTTTCTTT.

The chain employs TRBV11-1 and TRBJ1-4, with D unclear. From germline, CDR1 is SGHAT and CDR2 FQDESV (reference sequence). Trimming stripped 8 bases from V and 7 bases from J, with 14 bases between. This CDR3 has 13 residues. CDR3 residues: CASQRDPAEKLFF. The CDR3 DNA follows: TGTGCCAGCCAACGAGATCCAGCTGAAAAACTGTTTTTT.

To note about this clone: The junction shows a germline mismatch at one end, possibly a read error. The chain is built from TRBV2 and TRBJ2-7, with D hard to call. This CDR3 is 13 amino acids long. Germline V gene sequence: CDR1 SNHLY, CDR2 FYNNEI. The CDR3 coding sequence is TGTGCCAGCAGGGAAGGGAATGGCAACGAGCAGTACTTC. Protein: CASREGNGNEQYF. The full variable domain, its missing parts supplied by reference TRBV2 and TRBJ2-7, is EPEVTQTPSHQVTQMGQEVILRCVPISNHLYFYWYRQILGQKVEFLVSFYNNEISEKSEIFDDQFSVERPDGSNFTLKIRSTKLEDSAMYFCASREGNGNEQYFGPGTRLTVT.

The V call is TRBV9, the J call TRBJ2-1; TRBD2 aligns across 9 bases. V lost 3 bases, J lost 3 bases, and 7 bases stayed unmatched. Germline CDR1 SGDLS, CDR2 YYNGEE. This CDR3 is 16 amino acids long. CDR3: CASSGRGSGSYNEQFF. In nucleotides, the CDR3 is TGTGCCAGCAGCGGCCGGGGTAGCGGGAGCTACAATGAGCAGTTCTTC.

This rearrangement joins TRBV4-1 to TRBJ2-3, with D unclear. Germline V gives CDR1 MGHRA, CDR2 YSYEKL. V lost 1 base and J lost 2, with 16 bases in between. The CDR3 has 17 amino acids. The CDR3 here is CASSQVLTKMATDTQYF. CDR3 DNA: TGCGCCAGCAGCCAAGTTCTAACGAAGATGGCCACAGATACGCAGTATTTT.

The chain links TRBV28 to TRBJ1-5; 11 positions agree with TRBD1. Germline V gene sequence: CDR1 MDHEN, CDR2 SYDVKM. With 4 bases clipped from V and 7 bases from J, the junction kept 6 bases outside the gene matches. This CDR3 spans 15 amino acids. The CDR3 spells CASSSGTGGIQPQHF. The CDR3 DNA follows: TGTGCCAGCAGTTCGGGGACAGGGGGGATACAGCCCCAGCATTTT.

The chain links TRBV2 to TRBJ2-6, with D maybe TRBD2 (5 bases). Germline values: CDR1 SNHLY, CDR2 FYNNEI. The CDR3 extends over 15 amino acids. The V end was cut by 3 bases, the J end by 1 base, with 7 bases between. CDR3 sequence (DNA): TGTGCCAGCAGTGAGACGGGGTCTGGGGCCAACGTCCTGACTTTC. This codes for CASSETGSGANVLTF.

The V and J genes are TRBV27 and TRBJ2-3; D is unresolved. This CDR3 is 10 amino acids long. Germline V gives CDR1 MNHEY, CDR2 SMNVEV (reference sequence). Deletions cut 8 bases from V and 6 bases from J, with 6 bases between. The CDR3 here is CASWYDTQYF. The CDR3 DNA sequence: TGTGCCAGCTGGTACGATACGCAGTATTTT.

This clone was picked up a small number of times. The chain couples TRBV9 to TRBJ2-2, with D possibly being TRBD2 (5 bases). The CDR3 totals 16 residues. V was trimmed by 3 bases and J by 4 bases, leaving 16 bases between them. The germline CDR1 and CDR2 sequences are SGDLS and YYNGEE. The chain's CDR3 is CASSAASAGSTGELFF. In nucleotides, the CDR3 is TGTGCCAGCAGCGCCGCGTCCGCTGGGAGCACCGGGGAGCTGTTTTTT.

The chain has TRBV6-6 and TRBJ2-2; D unclear. Deletions cut 4 bases from V and 2 bases from J, with 8 bases between. In germline, CDR1 is MNHNY, CDR2 SVGAGI (reference sequence). This CDR3 region has 14 residues. The CDR3 protein is CASSSAENTGELFF. The CDR3 region has the DNA TGTGCCAGCAGTTCGGCAGAAAACACCGGGGAGCTGTTTTTT.

The chain uses TRBV28 and TRBJ2-1, with 7 bases fitting TRBD1. The V segment lost 7 bases and the J segment 4 bases; nucleotides outside the gene matches: 4. The CDR3 has 13 residues. CDR1 and CDR2 from the germline V gene are MDHEN and SYDVKM. CDR3 amino acids: CASNKDRYNEQFF. CDR3 in DNA: TGTGCCAGCAACAAGGACAGGTACAATGAGCAGTTCTTC.

The chain employs TRBV5-6 and TRBJ1-2; D perhaps matches TRBD1 (6 bases). With 5 bases removed from V and 8 bases from J, the gap between germline ends came to 19 bases. This CDR3 spans 14 amino acids. Germline CDR1 SGHDT, CDR2 YYEEEE. The CDR3 nucleotides read TGTGCCAGCAGTCAACCAGGGGAGGCTAGAGGCTACACCTTC. Translation gives CASSQPGEARGYTF.

This clone was counted once. The rearrangement joins TRBV11-2 to TRBJ2-3, with a weak D call TRBD1 (5 bases). Per germline, CDR1 SGHAT and CDR2 FQNNGV. Deletions cut 3 bases from V and 1 base from J, with 11 bases between. This CDR3 is built from 15 residues. This CDR3 is CASSLQVQGTDTQYF. The CDR3 DNA sequence: TGTGCCAGCAGCTTGCAGGTACAGGGCACAGATACGCAGTATTTT.

This clone was detected only once. This chain links TRBV7-7 with TRBJ2-3; weak D call: TRBD2 (5 bases). This CDR3 is 14 amino acids long. The germline gives CDR1 SSHAT, CDR2 FNYEAQ (reference sequence). V dropped 11 bases and J dropped 5 bases, with 20 bases sitting between them. The DNA for the CDR3 is TGTGCCTCATCGGCGAACACCGAGGGAGATACGCAGTATTTT. This codes for CASSANTEGDTQYF.

This clone appeared a few times. This chain links TRBV18 with TRBJ1-5; weak D call: TRBD1 (6 bases). The V end lost 6 bases, the J end lost 3 bases, and 15 bases lay between the germline ends. Germline lookup yields CDR1 KGHSH and CDR2 LQKENI. The CDR3 extends over 15 amino acids. CDR3: CASSPRQDLNQPQHF. The CDR3 DNA sequence: TGTGCCAGCTCTCCAAGACAGGACCTCAATCAGCCCCAGCATTTT. The full variable domain, completed using reference TRBV18 and TRBJ1-5, is NAGVMQNPRHLVRRRGQEARLRCSPMKGHSHVYWYRQLPEEGLKFMVYLQKENIIDESGMPKERFSAEFPKEGPSILRIQQVVRGDSAAYFCASSPRQDLNQPQHFGDGTRLSIL.

V usage is TRBV2 and J usage is TRBJ1-2; a weak D match, TRBD1 (5 bases). Trimming pared 4 bases from V and 4 bases from J, leaving 16 bases between. The CDR3 contains 15 residues. From germline, CDR1 is SNHLY and CDR2 FYNNEI. DNA of the CDR3: TGTGCCAGCAGTGTTGAAGAGGGGCTGCGCTATGGCTACACCTTC. This gives the protein CASSVEEGLRYGYTF.